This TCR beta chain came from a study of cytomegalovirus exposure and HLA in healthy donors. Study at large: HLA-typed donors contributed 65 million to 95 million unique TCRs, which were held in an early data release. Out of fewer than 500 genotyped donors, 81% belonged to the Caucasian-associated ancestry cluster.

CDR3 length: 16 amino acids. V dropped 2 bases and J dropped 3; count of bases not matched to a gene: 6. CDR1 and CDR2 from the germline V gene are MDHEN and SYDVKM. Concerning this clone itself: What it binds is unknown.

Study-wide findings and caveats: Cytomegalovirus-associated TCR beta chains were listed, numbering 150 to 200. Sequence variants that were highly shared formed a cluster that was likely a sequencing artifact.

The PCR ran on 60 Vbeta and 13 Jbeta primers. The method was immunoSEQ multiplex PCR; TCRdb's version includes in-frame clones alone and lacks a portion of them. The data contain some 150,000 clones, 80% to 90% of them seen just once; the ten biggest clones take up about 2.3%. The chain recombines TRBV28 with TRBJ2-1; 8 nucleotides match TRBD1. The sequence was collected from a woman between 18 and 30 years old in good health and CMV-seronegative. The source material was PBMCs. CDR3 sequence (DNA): TGTGCCAGCAGTTTAGGTGGCAGGGGGCTCTACAATGAGCAGTTCTTC. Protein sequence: CASSLGGRGLYNEQFF.